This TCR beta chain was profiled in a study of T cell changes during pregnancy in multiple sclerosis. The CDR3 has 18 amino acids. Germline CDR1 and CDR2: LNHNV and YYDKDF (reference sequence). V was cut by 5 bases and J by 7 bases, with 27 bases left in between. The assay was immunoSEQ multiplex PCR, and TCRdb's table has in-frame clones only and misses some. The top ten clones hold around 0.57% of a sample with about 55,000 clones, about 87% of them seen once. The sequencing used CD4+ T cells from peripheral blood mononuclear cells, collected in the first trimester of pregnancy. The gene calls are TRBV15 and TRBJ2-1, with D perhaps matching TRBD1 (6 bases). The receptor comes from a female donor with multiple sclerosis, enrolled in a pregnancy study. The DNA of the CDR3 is TGTGCCACCAGCTTTAAAGGGGGTAGCTGGCAGGCTTGGAATGAGCAGTTCTTC. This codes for CATSFKGGSWQAWNEQFF.